Listed below are T cell receptor beta chains from one sample, sequenced in a study of control samples from healthy donors and cancer patients. The table came from immunoSEQ multiplex PCR; TCRdb's copy has only in-frame clones and leaves some out. Among around 140,000 clones listed, 80% to 95% were seen once. Material for sequencing was blood. These receptor sequences come from a middle-aged man in good health. The CDR3 runs from the conserved cysteine through the conserved F or W. A D gene is named only where the DNA matches it firmly. Expanded clones are given a class, and other clones once, few, many or no size at all.

v_call: TRBV9; j_call: TRBJ2-3; clone_size: -; d_call: -; cdr3_nt: TGTGCCAGCACCCGTAAAGTTAGCCTAGGCACAGATACGCAGTATTTT; cdr3_aa: CASTRKVSLGTDTQYF
v_call: TRBV12-3/TRBV12-4; j_call: TRBJ2-1; clone_size: -; d_call: -; cdr3_nt: TGTGCCAGCAGCTTAGGGATAAATGAGCAGTTCTTC; cdr3_aa: CASSLGINEQFF
v_call: TRBV21-1; j_call: TRBJ1-2; clone_size: -; d_call: -; cdr3_nt: TGTGCCAGCAGCAAAAAATTGGCAGGGGGGAACTATGGCTACACCTTC; cdr3_aa: CASSKKLAGGNYGYTF
v_call: TRBV2; j_call: TRBJ1-1; clone_size: -; d_call: -; cdr3_nt: TGTGCCAGCACGGGGTTACTTAGGACTGAAGCTTTCTTT; cdr3_aa: CASTGLLRTEAFF
v_call: TRBV6-6; j_call: TRBJ2-5; clone_size: -; d_call: TRBD1; cdr3_nt: TGTGCCAGCGCGGGACAGGGTATGCAGACCCAGTACTTC; cdr3_aa: CASAGQGMQTQYF
v_call: TRBV19; j_call: TRBJ1-6; clone_size: -; d_call: -; cdr3_nt: TGTGCCAGTACGGGGACATTTGGAGTTTCACCCCTCCACTTT; cdr3_aa: CASTGTFGVSPLHF
v_call: TRBV19; j_call: TRBJ1-2; clone_size: -; d_call: -; cdr3_nt: TGTGCCAGTAGTATGCCCCTTTACCGGGGGAGTGGCTATGGCTACACCTTC; cdr3_aa: CASSMPLYRGSGYGYTF
v_call: TRBV19; j_call: TRBJ1-1; clone_size: once; d_call: -; cdr3_nt: TGTGCCAGTAGTATTAGTGGGGACGGCACTGAAGCTTTCTTT; cdr3_aa: CASSISGDGTEAFF
v_call: TRBV6-5; j_call: TRBJ2-5; clone_size: -; d_call: TRBD2; cdr3_nt: TGTGCAGCGGGGGGAGGGCCCCTAGAGACCCAGTACTTC; cdr3_aa: CAAGGGPLETQYF
v_call: TRBV5-1; j_call: TRBJ2-3; clone_size: -; d_call: TRBD1; cdr3_nt: TGCGCCAGCAGCCTCAGACAGGGCAGCACAGATACGCAGTATTTT; cdr3_aa: CASSLRQGSTDTQYF
v_call: TRBV3-1/TRBV3-2; j_call: TRBJ2-5; clone_size: -; d_call: -; cdr3_nt: TGTGCCAGCAGCCAAGCAGAGACCCAGTACTTC; cdr3_aa: CASSQAETQYF
v_call: TRBV12-3/TRBV12-4; j_call: TRBJ2-3; clone_size: -; d_call: -; cdr3_nt: TGTGCCAGCAGTGAGACCTACACAGATACGCAGTATTTT; cdr3_aa: CASSETYTDTQYF
v_call: TRBV19; j_call: TRBJ2-1; clone_size: -; d_call: -; cdr3_nt: TGTCCCAGTACGGTTAGGGGGGGGCCTACGGGGAATGAGCAGTTCTTC; cdr3_aa: CPSTVRGGPTGNEQFF
v_call: TRBV12-3/TRBV12-4; j_call: TRBJ2-2; clone_size: -; d_call: -; cdr3_nt: TGTGCCAGCACCCCCGACACCGGGGAGCTGTTTTTT; cdr3_aa: CASTPDTGELFF
v_call: TRBV27; j_call: TRBJ1-3; clone_size: -; d_call: -; cdr3_nt: TGTGCCAGCAGTCAAGGATACCCCGGAGGGAGCTCTGGAAACACCATATATTTT; cdr3_aa: CASSQGYPGGSSGNTIYF
v_call: TRBV2; j_call: TRBJ2-5; clone_size: -; d_call: -; cdr3_nt: TGTGCCAGCAGAACGGGTCCTGGGGAGACCCAGTACTTC; cdr3_aa: CASRTGPGETQYF
v_call: TRBV11-2; j_call: TRBJ1-1; clone_size: few; d_call: -; cdr3_nt: TGTGCCAGCAGCTCCGAACGGGGCACTGAAGCTTTCTTT; cdr3_aa: CASSSERGTEAFF
v_call: TRBV18; j_call: TRBJ2-3; clone_size: -; d_call: TRBD2; cdr3_nt: TGTGCCAGCTCACCAGGGACTAGCGGGACCGATACGCAGTATTTT; cdr3_aa: CASSPGTSGTDTQYF
v_call: TRBV12-3/TRBV12-4; j_call: TRBJ2-2; clone_size: -; d_call: -; cdr3_nt: TGTGCCAGCAGAGCACACAGCACCGGGGAGCTGTTTTTT; cdr3_aa: CASRAHSTGELFF
v_call: TRBV6-6; j_call: TRBJ1-2; clone_size: -; d_call: TRBD1; cdr3_nt: TGTGCCAGCCTATATGGACAGGGTATAAACTATGGCTACACCTTC; cdr3_aa: CASLYGQGINYGYTF
v_call: TRBV10-3; j_call: TRBJ1-6; clone_size: -; d_call: -; cdr3_nt: TGTGCCATCAGCAGCCAAGGGGGGGATTATAATTCACCCCTCCACTTT; cdr3_aa: CAISSQGGDYNSPLHF
v_call: TRBV5-1; j_call: TRBJ2-1; clone_size: -; d_call: -; cdr3_nt: TGCGCCAGCAGCTTGGAAGGGCAAAATGAGCAGTTCTTC; cdr3_aa: CASSLEGQNEQFF
v_call: TRBV3-1/TRBV3-2; j_call: TRBJ2-7; clone_size: -; d_call: -; cdr3_nt: TGTGCCAGCAGCCAAGATCGGACCGGCCAGATCGCCTACGAGCAGTACTTC; cdr3_aa: CASSQDRTGQIAYEQYF
v_call: TRBV12-5; j_call: TRBJ2-1; clone_size: -; d_call: -; cdr3_nt: TGTGCTAGTGGTTTGGACTATTCTAACAATGAGCAGTTCTTC; cdr3_aa: CASGLDYSNNEQFF
v_call: TRBV2; j_call: TRBJ2-2; clone_size: once; d_call: -; cdr3_nt: TGTGCCAGCAGATCAATCCGGGTCGGGGCCGGGGAGCTGTTTTTT; cdr3_aa: CASRSIRVGAGELFF
v_call: TRBV12-3/TRBV12-4; j_call: TRBJ1-3; clone_size: -; d_call: -; cdr3_nt: TGTGCCAGCAGTTTAGCCAGGGGTAACACCATATATTTT; cdr3_aa: CASSLARGNTIYF
v_call: TRBV28; j_call: TRBJ2-5; clone_size: -; d_call: -; cdr3_nt: TGTGCCAGCACTGCCGGCGTACAAGAGACCCAGTACTTC; cdr3_aa: CASTAGVQETQYF
v_call: TRBV10-3; j_call: TRBJ1-5; clone_size: -; d_call: -; cdr3_nt: TGTGCCATCAGTGATCTTCTTGGGGAACAGCCCCAGCATTTT; cdr3_aa: CAISDLLGEQPQHF
v_call: TRBV9; j_call: TRBJ2-7; clone_size: few; d_call: TRBD2; cdr3_nt: TGTGCCAGCAGCGTGGGCCCGGGGGGGCTTTACGAGCAGTACTTC; cdr3_aa: CASSVGPGGLYEQYF
v_call: TRBV6-5; j_call: TRBJ2-1; clone_size: -; d_call: -; cdr3_nt: TGTGCCAGCAGGGGGAGTTACAATGAGCAGTTCTTC; cdr3_aa: CASRGSYNEQFF
v_call: TRBV5-1; j_call: TRBJ2-7; clone_size: once; d_call: -; cdr3_nt: TGCGCCAGCAGCTTGGCGCCGGGTACGCGGTACGAGCAGTACTTC; cdr3_aa: CASSLAPGTRYEQYF
v_call: TRBV9; j_call: TRBJ1-4; clone_size: -; d_call: -; cdr3_nt: TGTGCCAGCAGCGTCTCGGGACAAAGTGAAAAACTGTTTTTT; cdr3_aa: CASSVSGQSEKLFF
v_call: TRBV16; j_call: TRBJ1-4; clone_size: once; d_call: -; cdr3_nt: TGTGCCAGCAGCCAAGCGGGGCAGGGTGCTGAAAAACTGTTTTTT; cdr3_aa: CASSQAGQGAEKLFF
v_call: TRBV11-2; j_call: TRBJ1-3; clone_size: -; d_call: -; cdr3_nt: TGTGCCAGCAGCTTAACGGGCGGAAACACCATATATTTT; cdr3_aa: CASSLTGGNTIYF
v_call: TRBV12-3/TRBV12-4; j_call: TRBJ2-2; clone_size: -; d_call: -; cdr3_nt: TGTGCCAGCAGCGAATTAGCGTCCGGGGAGCTGTTTTTT; cdr3_aa: CASSELASGELFF
v_call: TRBV5-1; j_call: TRBJ1-6; clone_size: -; d_call: -; cdr3_nt: TGCGCCAGCAGCTTGGCCAACAGAAATAATTCACCCCTCCACTTT; cdr3_aa: CASSLANRNNSPLHF
v_call: TRBV5-1; j_call: TRBJ1-1; clone_size: few; d_call: -; cdr3_nt: TGCGCCAGCAGCGAGAATACTGAAGCTTTCTTT; cdr3_aa: CASSENTEAFF
v_call: TRBV10-3; j_call: TRBJ2-7; clone_size: -; d_call: -; cdr3_nt: TGTGCCACCACGGCGGGGGCCACCCGAGGCGAGCAGTACTTC; cdr3_aa: CATTAGATRGEQYF
v_call: TRBV9; j_call: TRBJ2-1; clone_size: -; d_call: TRBD1; cdr3_nt: TGTGCCAGCTCCCCCGGGGGACAGGGGGCAAATGAGCAGTTCTTC; cdr3_aa: CASSPGGQGANEQFF
v_call: TRBV4-1; j_call: TRBJ2-7; clone_size: -; d_call: TRBD1; cdr3_nt: TGCGCCAGCAGCCAAGGGTGGACAGGGGCATACGAGCAGTACTTC; cdr3_aa: CASSQGWTGAYEQYF
v_call: TRBV2; j_call: TRBJ1-4; clone_size: -; d_call: -; cdr3_nt: TGTGCCAGCATGAGGGCCAGGAGTGTGAGTGAAAAACTGTTTTTT; cdr3_aa: CASMRARSVSEKLFF
v_call: TRBV3-1/TRBV3-2; j_call: TRBJ1-4; clone_size: -; d_call: TRBD1; cdr3_nt: TGTGCCAGCAGCCCAGAACCGGGACAGGTTAATGAAAAACTGTTTTTT; cdr3_aa: CASSPEPGQVNEKLFF
v_call: TRBV5-4; j_call: TRBJ2-3; clone_size: -; d_call: TRBD2; cdr3_nt: TGTGCCAGCAGCTCGGCGAAAAGCGGGGGACAAATTGAGTATTTT; cdr3_aa: CASSSAKSGGQIEYF
v_call: TRBV30; j_call: TRBJ1-3; clone_size: once; d_call: TRBD1; cdr3_nt: TGTGCCTACCACAGGGGGCTATATGGAAACACCATATATTTT; cdr3_aa: CAYHRGLYGNTIYF
v_call: TRBV27; j_call: TRBJ2-1; clone_size: -; d_call: TRBD1; cdr3_nt: TGTGCCAGCAGTCCCCGAGGGACAGTCCCCTACAATGAGCAGTTCTTC; cdr3_aa: CASSPRGTVPYNEQFF
v_call: TRBV18; j_call: TRBJ1-1; clone_size: -; d_call: TRBD1; cdr3_nt: TGTGCCAGCTCACAGGGACAGTTCGGTGAAGCTTTCTTT; cdr3_aa: CASSQGQFGEAFF
v_call: TRBV25-1; j_call: TRBJ1-2; clone_size: -; d_call: -; cdr3_nt: TGTGCCAGCAGGGGACTGAACTATGGCTACACCTTC; cdr3_aa: CASRGLNYGYTF
v_call: TRBV6-2/TRBV6-3; j_call: TRBJ1-6; clone_size: -; d_call: -; cdr3_nt: TGTGCCAGCAGTTACGGGGGCCATGATTCACCCCTCCACTTT; cdr3_aa: CASSYGGHDSPLHF
v_call: TRBV4-1; j_call: TRBJ1-6; clone_size: few; d_call: TRBD1; cdr3_nt: TGCGCCAGCAGCCTTATGGGACAGGGCCATAATTCACCCCTCCACTTT; cdr3_aa: CASSLMGQGHNSPLHF
v_call: TRBV6-2/TRBV6-3; j_call: TRBJ1-5; clone_size: -; d_call: -; cdr3_nt: TGTGCCAGCAGTTACGGCGATTATAGCAATCAGCCCCAGCATTTT; cdr3_aa: CASSYGDYSNQPQHF
v_call: TRBV29-1; j_call: TRBJ2-1; clone_size: -; d_call: -; cdr3_nt: TGCAGCGTTCTCGTTAGATGGACTGAGCAGTTCTTC; cdr3_aa: CSVLVRWTEQFF
v_call: TRBV6-2/TRBV6-3; j_call: TRBJ1-6; clone_size: -; d_call: -; cdr3_nt: TGTGCCAGCAGTTCCGGGGCCGGCGTGGCTCTGACCCTCCACTTT; cdr3_aa: CASSSGAGVALTLHF
v_call: TRBV11-2; j_call: TRBJ2-5; clone_size: -; d_call: -; cdr3_nt: TGTGCCAGCAGCTTATATGACAGCGCACAAGAGACCCAGTACTTC; cdr3_aa: CASSLYDSAQETQYF
v_call: TRBV9; j_call: TRBJ2-3; clone_size: once; d_call: TRBD2; cdr3_nt: TGTGCCAGCAGCGTAGCTCATAGCGGGGGGGCGGGAGATACGCAGTATTTT; cdr3_aa: CASSVAHSGGAGDTQYF
v_call: TRBV11-2; j_call: TRBJ1-4; clone_size: -; d_call: -; cdr3_nt: TGTGCCAGCAGCTTAGATCCCAGGTTAAATGAAAAACTGTTTTTT; cdr3_aa: CASSLDPRLNEKLFF